This T cell receptor (beta chain) originates from a study of shared clonotypes between healthy human individuals. Germline V lookup: CDR1 SQVTM, CDR2 ANQGSEA. The ends were cut back, 0 bases at V and 2 bases at J, with 5 bases in the middle. The CDR3 is 12 amino acids. The repertoire was sequenced with immunoSEQ multiplex PCR; TCRdb's copy has only in-frame clones and lacks some. Seen here are under 2.5 million clones, around 92% observed once, and the top ten hold 0.37%. With regard to this clone: No antigen is known for it.

The study enrolled healthy HIV-negative adults without recent acute infections or vaccinations as donors. Study conclusions and caveats: Larger richness was generally estimated for naive than memory subsets. The sampled material consisted only of blood, and tissue repertoires are likely to differ.

The sample consisted of naive CD4+ T cells from PBMCs. The subset is: CD45RA+ positively selected. This TCR came from a man between 18 and 35 years old in good health. Some clones in this sample may be carry-over from other donors' samples. This chain joins TRBV29-1 and TRBJ2-7; D is ambiguous. CDR3: CSVEDRAYEQYF. The CDR3 DNA sequence: TGCAGCGTTGAAGATCGGGCCTACGAGCAGTACTTC.